Reported below is one TCR beta chain. The source of the sample is a study of blood T cell repertoires in COVID-19. Overall study: Specimens from acute and convalescent COVID-19 originated in the United States, Italy and Spain. PBMCs, B-cell-depleted T cells, or T cells provided the cDNA or gDNA that made up the material.

The CDR3 is 14 residues long. Germline V gives CDR1 ENHRY, CDR2 SYGVKD. V dropped 2 bases and J dropped 7 bases, with 15 bases sitting between them. As handled by the study authors: By means of reference gene primer amplification, nucleated cell counts were estimated. Profiled with immunoSEQ multiplex PCR; TCRdb holds only in-frame clones, not every one. The V and J calls and the clone size are those of that table, but D and trimming were determined from the DNA. The sample yields some 200,000 clones, 80% seen once. The clonotype originates from a woman between 65 and 79 years old with acute or convalescent COVID-19. V usage is TRBV10-3 and J usage is TRBJ2-7, with D perhaps TRBD2 (5 bases). Sequencing input: peripheral blood. The CDR3 coding sequence is TGTGCCATCAGTGAGACGGGGATAACCGGGGAGCAGTACTTC. It translates to CAISETGITGEQYF.